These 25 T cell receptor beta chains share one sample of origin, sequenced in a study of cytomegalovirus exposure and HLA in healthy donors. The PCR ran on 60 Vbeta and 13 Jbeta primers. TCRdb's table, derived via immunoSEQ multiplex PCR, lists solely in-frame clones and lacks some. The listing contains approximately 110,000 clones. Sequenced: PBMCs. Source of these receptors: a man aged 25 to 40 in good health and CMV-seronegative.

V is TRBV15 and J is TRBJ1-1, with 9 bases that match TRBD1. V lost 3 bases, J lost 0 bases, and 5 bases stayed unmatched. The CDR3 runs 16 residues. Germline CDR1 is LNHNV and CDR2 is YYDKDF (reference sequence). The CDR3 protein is CATSRDRGGLNTEAFF. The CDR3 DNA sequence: TGTGCCACCAGCAGGGACAGGGGCGGATTGAACACTGAAGCTTTCTTT.

Here the CDR3 reads CASTSGVGYNEQFF. The CDR3, as DNA: TGTGCCAGCACTAGCGGGGTAGGGTACAATGAGCAGTTCTTC. This sequence joins TRBV2 and TRBJ2-1, with 9 bases matching TRBD2. Germline V gene sequence: CDR1 SNHLY, CDR2 FYNNEI. The length of the CDR3 is 14 residues. J was trimmed by 4 bases and V by 7 bases; bases with no gene match: 5.

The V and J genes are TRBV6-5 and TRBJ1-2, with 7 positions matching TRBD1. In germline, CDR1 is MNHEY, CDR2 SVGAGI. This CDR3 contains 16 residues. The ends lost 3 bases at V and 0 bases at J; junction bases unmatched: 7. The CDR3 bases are TGTGCCAGCAGTTATGAAAAGACAGGGCCTAACTATGGCTACACCTTC. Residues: CASSYEKTGPNYGYTF.

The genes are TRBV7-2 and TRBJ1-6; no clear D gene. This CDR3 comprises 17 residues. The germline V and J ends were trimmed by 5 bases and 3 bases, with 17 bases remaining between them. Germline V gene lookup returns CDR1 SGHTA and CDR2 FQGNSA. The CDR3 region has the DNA TGTGCCAGCAGCCCCCGTTTGGCACTAAGCTATAATTCACCCCTCCACTTT. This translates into CASSPRLALSYNSPLHF.

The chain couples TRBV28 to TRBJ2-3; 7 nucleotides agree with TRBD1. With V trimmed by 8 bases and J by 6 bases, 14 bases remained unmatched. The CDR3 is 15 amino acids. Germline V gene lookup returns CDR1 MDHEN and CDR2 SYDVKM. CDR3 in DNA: TGTGCCAGCCCTCCCCCGACAGGGCGAAGGGATACGCAGTATTTT. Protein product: CASPPPTGRRDTQYF.

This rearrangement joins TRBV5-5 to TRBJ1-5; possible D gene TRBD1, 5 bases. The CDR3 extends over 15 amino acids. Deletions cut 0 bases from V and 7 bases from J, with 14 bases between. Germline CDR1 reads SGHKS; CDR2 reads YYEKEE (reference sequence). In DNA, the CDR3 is TGTGCCAGCAGCTTGGCGGGGGTGATAAACCAGCCCCAGCATTTT. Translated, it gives CASSLAGVINQPQHF.

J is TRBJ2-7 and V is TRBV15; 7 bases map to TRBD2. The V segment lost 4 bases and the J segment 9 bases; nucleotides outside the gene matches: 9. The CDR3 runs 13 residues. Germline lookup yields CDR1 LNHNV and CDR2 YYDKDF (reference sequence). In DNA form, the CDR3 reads TGTGCCACCAGCAACTCGGGGGGTTCGCGGCAGTACTTC. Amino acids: CATSNSGGSRQYF.

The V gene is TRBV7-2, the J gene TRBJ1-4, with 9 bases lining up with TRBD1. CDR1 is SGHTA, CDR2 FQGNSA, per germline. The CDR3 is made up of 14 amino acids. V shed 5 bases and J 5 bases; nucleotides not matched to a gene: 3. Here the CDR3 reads CASSMDRGNEKLFF. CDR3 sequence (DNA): TGTGCCAGCAGCATGGACAGGGGAAATGAAAAACTGTTTTTT.

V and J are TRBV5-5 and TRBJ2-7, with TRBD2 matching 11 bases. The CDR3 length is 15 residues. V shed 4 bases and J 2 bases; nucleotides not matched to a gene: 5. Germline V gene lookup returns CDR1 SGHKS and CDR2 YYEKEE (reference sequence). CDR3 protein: CASSPVAGGPYEQYF. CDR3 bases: TGTGCCAGCAGCCCGGTAGCGGGGGGGCCCTACGAGCAGTACTTC.

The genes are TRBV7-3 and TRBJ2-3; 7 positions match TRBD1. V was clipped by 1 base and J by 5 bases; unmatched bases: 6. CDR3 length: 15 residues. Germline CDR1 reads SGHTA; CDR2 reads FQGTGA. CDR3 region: CASSLRQGSLDTQYF. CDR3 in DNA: TGTGCCAGCAGCTTAAGACAGGGTTCATTAGATACGCAGTATTTT.

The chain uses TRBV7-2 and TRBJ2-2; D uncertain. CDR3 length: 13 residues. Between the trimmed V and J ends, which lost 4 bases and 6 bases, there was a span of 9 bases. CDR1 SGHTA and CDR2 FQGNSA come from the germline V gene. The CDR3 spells CASSSQQAGELFF. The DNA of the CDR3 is TGTGCCAGCAGCTCTCAGCAGGCCGGGGAGCTGTTTTTT. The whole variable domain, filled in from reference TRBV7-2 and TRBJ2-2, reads GAGVSQSPSNKVTEKGKDVELRCDPISGHTALYWYRQSLGQGLEFLIYFQGNSAPDKSGLPSDRFSAERTGGSVSTLTIQRTQQEDSAVYLCASSSQQAGELFFGEGSRLTVL.

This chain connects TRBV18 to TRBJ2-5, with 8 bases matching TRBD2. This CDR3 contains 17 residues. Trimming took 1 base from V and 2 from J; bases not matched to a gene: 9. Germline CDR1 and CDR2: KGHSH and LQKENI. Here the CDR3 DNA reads TGTGCCAGCTCACCACGGGCCCCCGCGGGGGGACAAGAGACCCAGTACTTC. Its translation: CASSPRAPAGGQETQYF.

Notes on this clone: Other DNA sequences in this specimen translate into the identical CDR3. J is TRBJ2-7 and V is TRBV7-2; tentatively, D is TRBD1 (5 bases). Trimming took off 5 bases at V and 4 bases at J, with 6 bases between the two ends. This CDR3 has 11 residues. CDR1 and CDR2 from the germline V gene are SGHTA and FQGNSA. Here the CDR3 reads CASSDRYEQYF. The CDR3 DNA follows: TGTGCCAGCAGCGACAGATACGAGCAGTACTTC.

Written as DNA, the CDR3 is TGTGCCAGCAGTTACTCTAGCGGGGGGGGATCCGGGGAGCTGTTTTTT. The encoded protein is CASSYSSGGGSGELFF. J is TRBJ2-2 and V is TRBV6-5; TRBD2 aligns across 11 bases. This CDR3 has 16 residues. Germline V gene sequence: CDR1 MNHEY, CDR2 SVGAGI. With 0 bases clipped from V and 6 bases from J, the junction kept 3 bases outside the gene matches.

The DNA for the CDR3 is TGCGCCAGCAGCTTGTGGGACAGGATCCAAGAGACCCAGTACTTC. Translating it yields CASSLWDRIQETQYF. This chain uses TRBV5-1 with TRBJ2-5; 8 positions agree with TRBD1. From germline, CDR1 is SGHRS and CDR2 YFSETQ. The ends lost 1 base at V and 1 base at J; junction bases unmatched: 3. The CDR3 totals 15 residues.

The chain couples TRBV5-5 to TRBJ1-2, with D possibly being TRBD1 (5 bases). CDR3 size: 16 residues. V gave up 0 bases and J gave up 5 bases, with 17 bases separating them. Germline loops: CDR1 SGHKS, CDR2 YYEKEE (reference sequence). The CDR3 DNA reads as TGTGCCAGCAGCTTGGAGTCCGGGACTCCTCTTTATGGCTACACCTTC. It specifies CASSLESGTPLYGYTF.

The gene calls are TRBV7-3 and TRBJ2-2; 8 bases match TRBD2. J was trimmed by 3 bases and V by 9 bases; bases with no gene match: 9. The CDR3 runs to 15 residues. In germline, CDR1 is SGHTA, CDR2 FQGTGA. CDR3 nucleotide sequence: TGTGCCAGTAATATAGCGGGGCCTTACACCGGGGAGCTGTTTTTT. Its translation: CASNIAGPYTGELFF.

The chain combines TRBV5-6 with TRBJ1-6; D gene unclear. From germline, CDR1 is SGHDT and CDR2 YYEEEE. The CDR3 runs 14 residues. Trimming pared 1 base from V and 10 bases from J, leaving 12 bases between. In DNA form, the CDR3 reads TGTGCCAGCAGCTTGTTCGGGGTAAGCTCACCCCTCCACTTT. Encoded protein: CASSLFGVSSPLHF. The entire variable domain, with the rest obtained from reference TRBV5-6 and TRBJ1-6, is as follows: DAGVTQSPTHLIKTRGQQVTLRCSPKSGHDTVSWYQQALGQGPQFIFQYYEEEERQRGNFPDRFSGHQFPNYSSELNVNALLLGDSALYLCASSLFGVSSPLHFGNGTRLTVT.

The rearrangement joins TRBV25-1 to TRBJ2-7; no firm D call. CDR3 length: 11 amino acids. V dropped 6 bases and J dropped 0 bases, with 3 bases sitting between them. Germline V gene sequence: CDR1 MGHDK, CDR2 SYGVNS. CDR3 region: CASSSSYEQYF. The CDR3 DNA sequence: TGTGCCAGCAGCTCCTCCTACGAGCAGTACTTC.

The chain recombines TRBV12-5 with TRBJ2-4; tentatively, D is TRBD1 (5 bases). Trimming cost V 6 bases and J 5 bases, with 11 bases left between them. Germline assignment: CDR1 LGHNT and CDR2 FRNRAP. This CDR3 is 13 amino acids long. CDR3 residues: CASGVDTQNIQYF. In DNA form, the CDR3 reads TGTGCTAGTGGCGTGGACACCCAAAACATTCAGTACTTC.

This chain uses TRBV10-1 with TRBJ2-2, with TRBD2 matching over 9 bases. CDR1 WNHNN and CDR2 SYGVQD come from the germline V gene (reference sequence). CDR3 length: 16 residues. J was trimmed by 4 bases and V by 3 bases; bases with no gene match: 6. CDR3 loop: CASSDSSGVSTGELFF. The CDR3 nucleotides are TGCGCCAGCAGTGACTCTAGCGGGGTAAGCACCGGGGAGCTGTTTTTT.

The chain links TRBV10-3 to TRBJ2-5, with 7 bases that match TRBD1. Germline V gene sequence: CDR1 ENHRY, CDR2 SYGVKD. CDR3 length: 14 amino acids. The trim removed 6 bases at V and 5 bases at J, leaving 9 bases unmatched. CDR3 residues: CAIRDSQGPETQYF. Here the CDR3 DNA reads TGTGCCATCAGGGATTCACAGGGGCCGGAGACCCAGTACTTC.

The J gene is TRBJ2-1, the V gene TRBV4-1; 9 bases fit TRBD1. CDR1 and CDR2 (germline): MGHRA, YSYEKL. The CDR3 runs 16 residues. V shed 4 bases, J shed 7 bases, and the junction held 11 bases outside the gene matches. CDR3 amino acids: CASSPQQGALLNEQFF. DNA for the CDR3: TGCGCCAGCAGCCCACAACAGGGGGCCTTGTTGAATGAGCAGTTCTTC.

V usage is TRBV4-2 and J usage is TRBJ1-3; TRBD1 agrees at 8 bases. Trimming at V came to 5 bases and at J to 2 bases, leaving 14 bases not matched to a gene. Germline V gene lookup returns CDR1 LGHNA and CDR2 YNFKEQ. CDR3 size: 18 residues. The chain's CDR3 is CASSSSTSGGKTGNTIYF. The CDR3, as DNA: TGTGCCAGCAGCTCCAGTACTTCAGGGGGCAAAACTGGAAACACCATATATTTT.

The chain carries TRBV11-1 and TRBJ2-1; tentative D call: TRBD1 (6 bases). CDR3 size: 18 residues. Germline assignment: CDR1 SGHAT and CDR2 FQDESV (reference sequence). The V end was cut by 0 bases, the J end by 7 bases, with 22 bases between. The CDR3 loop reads CASSLAPVTGIVGNEQFF. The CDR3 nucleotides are TGTGCCAGCAGCTTAGCGCCCGTTACAGGGATCGTAGGGAATGAGCAGTTCTTC.